This T cell receptor (beta chain) was captured in a study of blood T cell repertoires in COVID-19. The assay was immunoSEQ multiplex PCR, and TCRdb's table has in-frame clones only and misses some. This table holds tens of thousands of clones, roughly 80% found once. The V end lost 6 bases, the J end lost 2 bases, and 11 bases lay between the germline ends. The CDR3 length is 15 residues. Germline CDR1 ENHRY, CDR2 SYGVKD. The sequencing input was peripheral blood. The V and J genes are TRBV10-3 and TRBJ2-6; D possibly corresponds to TRBD1 (6 bases). The TCR was taken from a human donor in a cohort sampled during active or convalescent COVID-19. CDR3 coding DNA: TGTGCCATCAGACCACAGGGCACTGGGGCCAACGTCCTGACTTTC. Translating it yields CAIRPQGTGANVLTF.